These T cell receptor beta chains were read from a single sample in a study of CD8 T cells in acute hepatitis C reinfection. Data came from immunoSEQ multiplex PCR; TCRdb stores just in-frame clones and leaves some out. The sample has approximately 40,000 clones, 70% to 90% seen once. The specimen was naive CD8+ T cells from PBMCs. The receptors were gathered from a woman aged 18-29 years who spontaneously cleared hepatitis C infection. Both conserved end residues are part of each CDR3.

cdr3_aa: CASSYAMGTLSYEQCF
v_call: TRBV6-5
j_call: TRBJ2-7

cdr3_aa: CASSASTGGISPLHF
v_call: TRBV7-6
j_call: TRBJ1-6

cdr3_aa: CSVVPPGASHEQYF
v_call: TRBV29-1
j_call: TRBJ2-7

cdr3_aa: CASSKRTGNEQFF
v_call: TRBV4-1
j_call: TRBJ2-1

cdr3_aa: CASSIDQLSLPGELFF
v_call: TRBV19
j_call: TRBJ2-2

cdr3_aa: CATSRLFGEAYEQYF
v_call: TRBV15
j_call: TRBJ2-7

cdr3_aa: CASSEGVGLDEQFF
v_call: TRBV5-1
j_call: TRBJ2-1

cdr3_aa: CASSLDPIRWTEAFF
v_call: TRBV7-6
j_call: TRBJ1-1

cdr3_aa: CASTRQGNTIYF
v_call: TRBV2
j_call: TRBJ1-3

cdr3_aa: CASSEYFTEAFF
v_call: TRBV25-1
j_call: TRBJ1-1

cdr3_aa: CASSTGQGTGQYF
v_call: TRBV11-2
j_call: TRBJ2-7

cdr3_aa: CASSFTQGASETQYF
v_call: TRBV27
j_call: TRBJ2-5

cdr3_aa: CASQLSGISSDTQYF
v_call: TRBV7-3
j_call: TRBJ2-3

cdr3_aa: CASSWEPGPAFEQYF
v_call: TRBV5-6
j_call: TRBJ2-7

cdr3_aa: CSVKGSGRTSDNEQFF
v_call: TRBV29-1
j_call: TRBJ2-1

cdr3_aa: CASSPVGGGGNTIYF
v_call: TRBV7-9
j_call: TRBJ1-3

cdr3_aa: CASRSYDNGRSVYNEQFF
v_call: TRBV27
j_call: TRBJ2-1

cdr3_aa: CASSILADLYNEQFF
v_call: TRBV19
j_call: TRBJ2-1

cdr3_aa: CASRDTGGKTEAFF
v_call: TRBV6-5
j_call: TRBJ1-1

cdr3_aa: CASSSRDVKSYEQYF
v_call: TRBV7-9
j_call: TRBJ2-7

cdr3_aa: CATRDGVNNEQFF
v_call: TRBV6-5
j_call: TRBJ2-1

cdr3_aa: CASSFSGSRGETQYF
v_call: TRBV7-9
j_call: TRBJ2-5

cdr3_aa: CASTWGGVYEQYF
v_call: TRBV5-5
j_call: TRBJ2-7

cdr3_aa: CAISKWGFDNLIRSYEQYF
v_call: TRBV10-3
j_call: TRBJ2-7

cdr3_aa: CSAPGETQYF
v_call: TRBV20-1
j_call: TRBJ2-5

cdr3_aa: CASSLLQVGTEAFF
v_call: TRBV27
j_call: TRBJ1-1

cdr3_aa: CASSTLGMELFF
v_call: TRBV19
j_call: TRBJ2-2

cdr3_aa: CASSIRQGNQPQHF
v_call: TRBV13
j_call: TRBJ1-5

cdr3_aa: CASSFDSEQFF
v_call: TRBV7-8
j_call: TRBJ2-1

cdr3_aa: CASSSGEGTQYF
v_call: TRBV18
j_call: TRBJ2-5

cdr3_aa: CASEGNEKLFF
v_call: TRBV6-1
j_call: TRBJ1-4

cdr3_aa: CASSLEGLAGDGPDTQYF
v_call: TRBV13
j_call: TRBJ2-3

cdr3_aa: CASSISGSTTDTQYF
v_call: TRBV19
j_call: TRBJ2-3

cdr3_aa: CASSDEGNTLYLPSSYNEQFF
v_call: TRBV19
j_call: TRBJ2-1

cdr3_aa: CASSLAGAENTIYF
v_call: TRBV7-9
j_call: TRBJ1-3

cdr3_aa: CASSPDTVEAFF
v_call: TRBV4-2
j_call: TRBJ1-1

cdr3_aa: CASSFTQGRDGYTF
v_call: TRBV7-9
j_call: TRBJ1-2

cdr3_aa: CASSVRDTRNTGELFF
v_call: TRBV9
j_call: TRBJ2-2

cdr3_aa: CASSKAQRPGPLEQYF
v_call: TRBV21-1
j_call: TRBJ2-7

cdr3_aa: CASSLNVGECKFF
v_call: TRBV7-3
j_call: TRBJ2-1

cdr3_aa: CASKKSGQGVYGYTF
v_call: TRBV19
j_call: TRBJ1-2

cdr3_aa: CASTPSGKQETQYF
v_call: TRBV19
j_call: TRBJ2-5

cdr3_aa: CASSQDREEGWEEQYF
v_call: TRBV4-1
j_call: TRBJ2-7

cdr3_aa: CASREDGISYEQYF
v_call: TRBV27
j_call: TRBJ2-7

cdr3_aa: CASRAASGNTNEQFF
v_call: TRBV5-4
j_call: TRBJ2-1

cdr3_aa: CASSRTGLAGSTDTQYF
v_call: TRBV4-1
j_call: TRBJ2-3

cdr3_aa: CASSLGTGGDYEQYF
v_call: TRBV27
j_call: TRBJ2-7

cdr3_aa: CASSPGRGPYEQYF
v_call: TRBV18
j_call: TRBJ2-7

cdr3_aa: CASSVEGYPSSYNEQFF
v_call: TRBV9
j_call: TRBJ2-1

cdr3_aa: CASSEITGTVDEQYF
v_call: TRBV5-4
j_call: TRBJ2-7

cdr3_aa: CASSSRYSGNTIYF
v_call: TRBV27
j_call: TRBJ1-3